This T cell receptor beta chain was captured by sequencing in a study of cytomegalovirus exposure and HLA in healthy donors. Notes on this clone: Its cognate antigen is unknown.

Findings and limits, study-wide: In a later analysis, the majority of CMV-associated beta chains seemingly showed HLA restriction.

PCR used 60 Vbeta primers and 13 Jbeta primers. TCRdb's table, derived via immunoSEQ multiplex PCR, lists solely in-frame clones and lacks some. The data show roughly 120,000 clones, 76% seen once. This CDR3 has 14 amino acids. From germline, CDR1 is SGHRS and CDR2 YFSETQ. The junction had 6 bases not matched to a gene; V was cut back by 3 bases and J by 6 bases. The sequenced sample was PBMCs. The sequence was obtained from a man younger than 45 in good health and CMV-seropositive. This chain links TRBV5-1 with TRBJ1-2; TRBD1 aligns across 9 bases. Here the CDR3 reads CASSSGTGTHGYTF. The CDR3 DNA sequence: TGCGCCAGCAGCTCAGGGACAGGGACCCATGGCTACACCTTC.